This T cell receptor (beta chain) was sequenced during a study of a mutant IDH1 vaccine in newly diagnosed glioma. In the study overall: Before enrollment, the patients had been treated with radiotherapy alone, temozolomide alone, or both together. Most of them had received both.

V was pared by 3 bases and J by 2 bases, with 7 bases between. CDR1 MNHNS and CDR2 SASEGT come from the germline V gene. The CDR3 is made up of 13 amino acids. Using immunoSEQ multiplex PCR, the repertoire was profiled, and TCRdb retains in-frame clones only, with some absent. Among 50,000 to 70,000 clones listed, roughly nine tenths were seen once. Worth noting for this clone: Its target is not known.

The time point here: week 35, safety follow-up. Each dose delivered 300 ug of mutant IDH1 20-mer peptide subcutaneously with imiquimod. Across weeks 1, 3, 5, 7, 11, 15, 19 and 23, patients received a vaccination each time, eight in all. The source is a man aged 35 to 55 with glioma. The chain carries TRBV6-1 and TRBJ2-5; perhaps TRBD1 as D (6 bases). This sample comprised PBMCs, obtained from a glioma patient whose treatment included an IDH1 peptide vaccine. CDR3 coding DNA: TGTGCCAGCAGTGAGACAGGTCAAGAGACCCAGTACTTC. Residues: CASSETGQETQYF.